This entry lists 27 T cell receptor beta chains sequenced from one sample in a study of blood T cell repertoires in COVID-19. Clones were sequenced by immunoSEQ multiplex PCR, and TCRdb holds only the in-frame ones, with some missing. The profile covers approximately 200,000 clones, with around 90% appearing a single time and 7% to 8.5% taken by the ten largest. Source material: PBMCs or T cells enriched from blood (not recorded which). The receptors originated from a man aged 25 to 40 in a cohort exposed to, infected with or recovered from COVID-19 (not recorded which).

The chain carries TRBV9 and TRBJ2-1; 14 nucleotides match TRBD2. The CDR3 spans 19 residues. Losses at the gene ends were 3 bases for V and 0 bases for J; bases not matched to a gene: 8. Looked up from germline, CDR1 is SGDLS and CDR2 is YYNGEE. DNA for the CDR3: TGTGCCAGCAGCGGCACAAGACTAGCGGGAGGGTTCTCCTACAATGAGCAGTTCTTC. Protein product: CASSGTRLAGGFSYNEQFF.

This clone was seen a handful of times. The chain couples TRBV10-1 to TRBJ1-2, with a weak D call TRBD1 (5 bases). This CDR3 is 16 amino acids long. CDR1 and CDR2 from the germline V gene are WNHNN and SYGVQD (reference sequence). Deletions cut 0 bases from V and 4 bases from J, with 15 bases between. The CDR3 protein is CASSESRGPSTYGYTF. For the CDR3, the DNA is TGCGCCAGCAGTGAGTCGCGGGGCCCGAGTACCTATGGCTACACCTTC.

The chain has TRBV11-3 and TRBJ2-5, with 8 bases fitting TRBD2. This CDR3 has 14 amino acids. J lost 5 bases, V lost 2 bases, and 4 bases had no gene match. CDR1 is SGHNT and CDR2 is YENEEA in the germline V gene. The CDR3 bases are TGTGCCAGCAGCTTAATGTCTAGCGGGGAGACCCAGTACTTC. This sequence encodes CASSLMSSGETQYF.

The chain has TRBV6-5 and TRBJ2-1; 8 bases agree with TRBD1. The CDR3 is made up of 15 amino acids. The ends lost 8 bases at V and 5 bases at J; junction bases unmatched: 11. Per the germline V gene, CDR1 is MNHEY and CDR2 is SVGAGI. The CDR3 is CASFPRGQGNNEQFF. The CDR3 nucleotides read TGTGCCAGCTTCCCTCGAGGACAGGGAAACAATGAGCAGTTCTTC.

DNA for the CDR3: TGCGCCAGCAGCACCCTGGACAGGGTGAGTGGCTACACCTTC. It translates to CASSTLDRVSGYTF. V usage is TRBV5-1 and J usage is TRBJ1-2, with TRBD1 matching over 8 bases. J lost 7 bases, V lost 4 bases, and 9 bases had no gene match. This CDR3 comprises 14 residues. Germline V gene sequence: CDR1 SGHRS, CDR2 YFSETQ.

The chain has TRBV2 and TRBJ1-2; 9 positions agree with TRBD1. The CDR3 has 15 amino acids. Germline V gives CDR1 SNHLY, CDR2 FYNNEI. V shed 6 bases, J shed 4 bases, and the junction held 9 bases outside the gene matches. The DNA for the CDR3 is TGTGCCAGCAGGCGGGTGGGGACAGGGACCTATGGCTACACCTTC. Amino acid sequence: CASRRVGTGTYGYTF.

The V call is TRBV7-3, the J call TRBJ2-2; D possibly corresponds to TRBD1 (6 bases). CDR1 and CDR2 (germline): SGHTA, FQGTGA. This CDR3 is 13 amino acids long. Between the trimmed V and J ends, which lost 5 bases and 6 bases, there was a span of 10 bases. The CDR3 here is CASSKTGSGELFF. The DNA for the CDR3 is TGTGCCAGCAGCAAGACAGGCTCCGGGGAGCTGTTTTTT.

V gene TRBV21-1 combines with J gene TRBJ2-1; TRBD1, the table's D call, lacks a check against the DNA. TRBV21-1 has pseudogene status. The CDR3 covers 16 residues. The DNA for the CDR3 is TGTGCCAGCACCAAGAAGCTCCAGGGGGCTTACAATGAGCAGTTCTTC. It specifies CASTKKLQGAYNEQFF.

The chain combines TRBV27 with TRBJ2-7; 9 bases map to TRBD2. There are 14 residues in the CDR3. Germline V gives CDR1 MNHEY, CDR2 SMNVEV (reference sequence). Trimming removed 2 bases from V and 5 bases from J; junction bases left unmatched: 4. CDR3 sequence: CASSLGSGSNEQYF. The CDR3 bases are TGTGCCAGCAGTTTAGGTAGCGGGAGTAACGAGCAGTACTTC.

The rearrangement uses TRBV15 and TRBJ2-6, with 9 bases lining up with TRBD1. The V gene's germline CDR1 is LNHNV and CDR2 YYDKDF (reference sequence). The CDR3 is 21 residues long. Trimming at V came to 2 bases and at J to 0 bases, leaving 14 bases not matched to a gene. The CDR3 bases are TGTGCCACCAGCAGACACAAAACTACAGGGGGCGCCAACTCTGGGGCCAACGTCCTGACTTTC. Amino acid sequence: CATSRHKTTGGANSGANVLTF.

The chain recombines TRBV28 with TRBJ2-3; maybe TRBD2 (5 bases). The CDR3 is 16 amino acids. Germline loops: CDR1 MDHEN, CDR2 SYDVKM. V was cut by 6 bases and J by 3 bases, with 19 bases left in between. The CDR3 protein is CASSPLYTGYTDTQYF. The CDR3 nucleotides read TGTGCCAGCAGCCCACTCTATACGGGATATACAGATACGCAGTATTTT.

The chain recombines TRBV3-1 (or the pseudogene TRBV3-2) with TRBJ1-2, with D unresolved. V was cut by 0 bases and J by 7 bases, with 6 bases left in between. Germline V gene data show CDR1 as LGHDT and CDR2 as YNNKEL (reference sequence). This CDR3 is 12 amino acids long. The CDR3 DNA reads as TGTGCCAGCAGCCAAGATCTTTTTGGCTACACCTTC. Encoded protein: CASSQDLFGYTF.

This clone was seen only a few times. The rearrangement links TRBV5-1 to TRBJ2-7, with 11 bases identical to TRBD1. Germline loops: CDR1 SGHRS, CDR2 YFSETQ. Trimming took 1 base from V and 2 from J; bases not matched to a gene: 5. The CDR3 extends over 16 amino acids. DNA for the CDR3: TGCGCCAGCAGCTTGAAACCGGGACAGGGGGCCTACGAGCAGTACTTC. Residues: CASSLKPGQGAYEQYF.

The V and J genes are TRBV5-1 and TRBJ1-4, with no clear D. The CDR3 extends over 13 amino acids. V lost 2 bases to trimming and J lost 3 bases, with 5 bases between them. Germline CDR1 SGHRS, CDR2 YFSETQ. The CDR3 DNA follows: TGCGCCAGCAGCTTCGGGGCTAATGAAAAACTGTTTTTT. Protein product: CASSFGANEKLFF.

J is TRBJ2-3 and V is TRBV5-8, with a weak D call TRBD2 (5 bases). V dropped 1 base and J dropped 4 bases, with 13 bases sitting between them. This CDR3 has 15 residues. Germline V gives CDR1 SGHTS, CDR2 YDEGEE. The DNA for the CDR3 is TGTGCCAGCAGCTTGCTTTTCGGGATCTCAGATACGCAGTATTTT. It specifies CASSLLFGISDTQYF. The full variable domain, in which reference TRBV5-8 and TRBJ2-3 provide the parts outside the CDR3, is EAGVTQSPTHLIKTRGQQATLRCSPISGHTSVYWYQQALGLGLQFLLWYDEGEERNRGNFPPRFSGRQFPNYSSELNVNALELEDSALYLCASSLLFGISDTQYFGPGTRLTVL.

V usage is TRBV7-9 and J usage is TRBJ2-5, with 7 bases matching TRBD2. CDR3 size: 13 residues. The V gene end was trimmed by 5 bases and the J gene end by 7 bases; junction bases not matched to a gene: 7. Germline V gene data show CDR1 as SEHNR and CDR2 as FQNEAQ (reference sequence). The CDR3 spells CASSKGGGGTQYF. In DNA, the CDR3 is TGTGCCAGCAGCAAAGGCGGGGGAGGGACCCAGTACTTC.

This clone showed up just once. V usage is TRBV19 and J usage is TRBJ2-2; D gene unclear. There are 15 residues in the CDR3. The V gene's germline CDR1 is LNHDA and CDR2 SQIVND (reference sequence). With 4 bases removed from V and 2 bases from J, the gap between germline ends came to 11 bases. The CDR3 loop reads CASSTSSVNTGELFF. The CDR3, as DNA: TGTGCCAGTAGTACATCGTCAGTAAACACCGGGGAGCTGTTTTTT.

This chain joins TRBV6-5 and TRBJ2-7; 10 bases map to TRBD2. Per the germline V gene, CDR1 is MNHEY and CDR2 is SVGAGI. The V and J ends lost 4 bases and 3 bases, in that order; junction bases with no gene match: 6. This CDR3 is 15 amino acids long. CDR3 region: CASSSGLAQNYEQYF. DNA of the CDR3: TGTGCCAGCAGTTCGGGACTAGCGCAGAACTACGAGCAGTACTTC.

V gene TRBV4-2 combines with J gene TRBJ1-1, with TRBD1 matching 8 bases. Germline V gives CDR1 LGHNA, CDR2 YNFKEQ. The CDR3 sequence is 15 residues long. V shed 4 bases, J shed 0 bases, and the junction held 4 bases outside the gene matches. The CDR3 is CASSPQGAMNTEAFF. The CDR3 DNA reads as TGTGCCAGCAGCCCCCAGGGGGCAATGAACACTGAAGCTTTCTTT.

V usage is TRBV18 and J usage is TRBJ2-2; D is unresolved. The CDR3 loop spans 13 amino acids. Germline V gene sequence: CDR1 KGHSH, CDR2 LQKENI. V was pared by 0 bases and J by 4 bases, with 3 bases between. In DNA form, the CDR3 reads TGTGCCAGCTCACCACCCGTCACCGGGGAGCTGTTTTTT. This codes for CASSPPVTGELFF.

The gene calls are TRBV5-4 and TRBJ2-7; TRBD1 matches at 8 bases. Germline-derived CDR1 and CDR2 are SGHNT and YYREEE (reference sequence). The CDR3 spans 16 residues. V shed 2 bases and J 5 bases; nucleotides not matched to a gene: 12. The CDR3 DNA is TGTGCCAGCAGCTTTGAGGGCAGGGGGCGCCAAGACGAGCAGTACTTC. Its protein is CASSFEGRGRQDEQYF.

The chain joins TRBV9 to TRBJ2-1; 12 nucleotides line up with TRBD2. With 0 bases clipped from V and 1 base from J, the junction kept 2 bases outside the gene matches. Germline V CDR1 and CDR2: SGDLS, YYNGEE. There are 17 residues in the CDR3. The CDR3 reads CASSVASGRVSYNEQFF. CDR3 bases: TGTGCCAGCAGCGTAGCTAGCGGGAGGGTATCCTACAATGAGCAGTTCTTC.

This clone was seen a single time. The CDR3 region is CSAGRGNGYTF. In nucleotides, the CDR3 is TGCAGTGCGGGGCGGGGAAATGGCTACACCTTC. The rearrangement joins TRBV20-1 to TRBJ1-2; a weak D match, TRBD1 (5 bases). With 6 bases removed from V and 6 bases from J, the gap between germline ends came to 11 bases. The germline CDR1 and CDR2 sequences are DFQATT and SNEGSKA (reference sequence). The CDR3 has 11 amino acids.

J is TRBJ2-3 and V is TRBV28; the match to TRBD2 covers 16 bases. In germline, CDR1 is MDHEN, CDR2 SYDVKM. The V segment lost 3 bases and the J segment 8 bases; nucleotides outside the gene matches: 11. The CDR3 totals 18 residues. CDR3 region: CASSLGSGTSGRARTQYF. For the CDR3, the DNA is TGTGCCAGCAGTTTGGGATCCGGGACTAGCGGGAGGGCCCGTACGCAGTATTTT. The variable domain in full, with the rest retrieved from reference TRBV28 and TRBJ2-3, is DVKVTQSSRYLVKRTGEKVFLECVQDMDHENMFWYRQDPGLGLRLIYFSYDVKMKEKGDIPEGYSVSREKKERFSLILESASTNQTSMYLCASSLGSGTSGRARTQYFGPGTRLTVL.

The chain employs TRBV5-1 and TRBJ1-5, with D perhaps matching TRBD1 (5 bases). The CDR3 has 16 amino acids. Germline V gives CDR1 SGHRS, CDR2 YFSETQ. V shed 2 bases and J shed 7 bases, with 19 bases lying between them. The CDR3 bases are TGCGCCAGCAGCTTAGAGGGGTCCGGCGGGGAACAGCCCCAGCATTTT. Amino acid sequence: CASSLEGSGGEQPQHF. The full variable domain, with the rest looked up from reference TRBV5-1 and TRBJ1-5, is KAGVTQTPRYLIKTRGQQVTLSCSPISGHRSVSWYQQTPGQGLQFLFEYFSETQRNKGNFPGRFSGRQFSNSRSEMNVSTLELGDSALYLCASSLEGSGGEQPQHFGDGTRLSIL.

The rearrangement links TRBV14 to TRBJ2-7, with 7 nucleotides matching TRBD2. The CDR3 has 19 amino acids. The ends lost 2 bases at V and 2 bases at J; junction bases unmatched: 18. In germline, CDR1 is SGHDN, CDR2 FVKESK. CDR3 region: CASSQLGPRTSGGTYEQYF. CDR3 nucleotide sequence: TGTGCCAGCAGCCAACTCGGCCCAAGGACTTCCGGGGGGACCTACGAGCAGTACTTC.

The chain carries TRBV11-2 and TRBJ2-3; D unresolved. The CDR3 contains 16 residues. Germline CDR1 reads SGHAT; CDR2 reads FQNNGV. V was shortened by 3 bases and J by 4 bases, with 17 bases between the two germline ends. The CDR3 sequence: CASSFYLDFSPDTQYF. CDR3 bases: TGTGCCAGCAGCTTCTACCTAGATTTCTCCCCAGATACGCAGTATTTT.